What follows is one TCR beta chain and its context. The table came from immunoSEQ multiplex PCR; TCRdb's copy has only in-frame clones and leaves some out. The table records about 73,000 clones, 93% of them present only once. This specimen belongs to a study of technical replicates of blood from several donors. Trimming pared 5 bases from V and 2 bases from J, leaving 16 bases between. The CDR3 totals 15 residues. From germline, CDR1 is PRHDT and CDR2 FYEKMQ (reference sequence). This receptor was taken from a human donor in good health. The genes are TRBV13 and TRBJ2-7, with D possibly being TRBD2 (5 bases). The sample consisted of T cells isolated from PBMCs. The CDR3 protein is CASSGGSRYPYEQYF. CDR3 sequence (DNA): TGTGCCAGCAGCGGAGGCTCCAGATACCCCTACGAGCAGTACTTC.